The clone carrying this TCR beta chain was seen ten or more times. Its specificity is not known. This record comes from a study of tumor and adjacent non-tumor tissue in lung cancer. Whole-study context: Patients were aged roughly 30 to 76, approximately ten men and about 5 women, stage I to III. Broader study findings: Tumor TCR diversity, when higher, was linked to shorter survival. Tumor repertoires had a smaller top 100 clone share than normal lung.

Germline V gene lookup returns CDR1 SQVTM and CDR2 ANQGSEA. The CDR3 has 14 residues. The V and J ends lost 4 bases and 1 base respectively, with 12 bases between them. RNA was extracted from bulk tissue without any cell sorting. Distant lung tissue was collected more than 3 cm away from the tumor edge. A modified ARM-PCR protocol with three rounds of nested PCR amplified TCRbeta. TCRdb recomputed calls from the multiplex PCR reads with MiXCR, one row per CDR3 protein. The top ten hold under 20% of the sample, which has some 47,000 distinct CDR3 sequences, 60% to 70% seen once. The TCR comes from a woman between 35 and 50 years old with non-small cell lung cancer. The sample taken for sequencing was distant non-tumor lung tissue. V gene TRBV29-1 combines with J gene TRBJ2-3; a possible D gene is TRBD2 (6 bases). CDR3 sequence reads: CSVVPAGRTDTQYF. The CDR3 DNA reads TGCAGCGTTGTCCCAGCGGGCCGCACAGATACGCAGTATTTT.